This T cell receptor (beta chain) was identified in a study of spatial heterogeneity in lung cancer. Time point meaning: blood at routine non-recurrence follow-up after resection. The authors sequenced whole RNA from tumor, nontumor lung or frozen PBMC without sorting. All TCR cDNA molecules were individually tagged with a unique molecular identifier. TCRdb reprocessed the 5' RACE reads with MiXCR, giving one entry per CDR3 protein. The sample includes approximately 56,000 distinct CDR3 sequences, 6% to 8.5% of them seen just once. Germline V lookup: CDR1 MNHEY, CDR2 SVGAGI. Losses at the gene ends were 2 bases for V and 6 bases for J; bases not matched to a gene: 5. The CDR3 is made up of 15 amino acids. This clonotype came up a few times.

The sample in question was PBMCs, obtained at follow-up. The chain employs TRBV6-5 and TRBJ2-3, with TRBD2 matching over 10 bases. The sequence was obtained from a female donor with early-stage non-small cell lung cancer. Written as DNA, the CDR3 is TGTGCCAGCAGTTACATGAGCGGGGGGGCGGATACGCAGTATTTT. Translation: CASSYMSGGADTQYF.